The clone carrying this T cell receptor (beta chain) came up many times. As yet, its antigen is unknown. The data originate from a study of T cell repertoires in cytomegalovirus infection. Points from the study as a whole: Summed frequency of public TCR beta families distinguished CMV carriers with the relevant HLA.

MiXCR, applied by TCRdb to the reads, yields one record per CDR3 protein. The table shows about 310,000 distinct CDR3 sequences, with more than 20% occurring only once. Trimming removed 5 bases at V and 8 bases at J, with 9 bases between. Germline CDR1 reads SEHNR; CDR2 reads FQNEAQ (reference sequence). The CDR3 is 11 residues long. The clonotype was recovered from a human donor in good health (CMV status not recorded). Some clones in this sample may be carry-over from other donors' samples. V usage is TRBV7-9 and J usage is TRBJ1-2; possibly TRBD1 for D (6 bases). Sequenced here: cultured PBMCs, sampled from culture after CMV antigen stimulation. The DNA for the CDR3 is TGTGCCAGCAGCACAGGGCACGGCTACACCTTC. It codes for CASSTGHGYTF.